This T cell receptor beta chain was documented in a study of shared clonotypes between healthy human individuals. In germline, CDR1 is SGHRS, CDR2 YFSETQ. The CDR3 is 15 residues long. The V and J ends lost 4 bases and 7 bases, in that order; junction bases with no gene match: 10. This clone showed up just once. This was a deep-level run. Repertoires were generated with immunoSEQ multiplex PCR, while TCRdb's copy carries only in-frame clones and drops some. This table holds 950,000 to 1,100,000 clones, roughly 75% found once. V and J are TRBV5-1 and TRBJ2-1, with 8 bases aligning to TRBD2. The clonotype was recovered from a man aged 18 to 30 in good health. Sequences were obtained from memory CD4+ T cells sorted from blood. Documented subset: CD45RA-negative fraction. CDR3 DNA: TGCGCCAGCAGCCCGACTAGCGTAAGAATGAATGAGCAGTTCTTC. Its protein product is CASSPTSVRMNEQFF. The full variable domain, rest sourced from reference TRBV5-1 and TRBJ2-1, is KAGVTQTPRYLIKTRGQQVTLSCSPISGHRSVSWYQQTPGQGLQFLFEYFSETQRNKGNFPGRFSGRQFSNSRSEMNVSTLELGDSALYLCASSPTSVRMNEQFFGPGTRLTVL.